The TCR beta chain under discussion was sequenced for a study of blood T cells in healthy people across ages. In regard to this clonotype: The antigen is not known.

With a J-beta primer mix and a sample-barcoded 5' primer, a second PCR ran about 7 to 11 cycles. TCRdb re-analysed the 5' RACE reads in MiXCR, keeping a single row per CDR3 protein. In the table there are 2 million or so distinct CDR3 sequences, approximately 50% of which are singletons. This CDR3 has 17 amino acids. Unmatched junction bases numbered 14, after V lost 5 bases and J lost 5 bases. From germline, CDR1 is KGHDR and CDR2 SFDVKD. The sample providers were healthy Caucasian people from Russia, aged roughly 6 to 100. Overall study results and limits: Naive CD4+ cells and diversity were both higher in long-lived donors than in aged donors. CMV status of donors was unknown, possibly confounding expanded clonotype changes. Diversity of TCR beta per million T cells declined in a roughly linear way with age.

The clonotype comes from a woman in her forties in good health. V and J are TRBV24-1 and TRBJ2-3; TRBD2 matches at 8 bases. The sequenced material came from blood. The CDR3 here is CATSARRPGGAVDTQYF. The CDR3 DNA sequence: TGTGCCACCAGTGCCCGGCGACCCGGGGGGGCCGTAGATACGCAGTATTTT.